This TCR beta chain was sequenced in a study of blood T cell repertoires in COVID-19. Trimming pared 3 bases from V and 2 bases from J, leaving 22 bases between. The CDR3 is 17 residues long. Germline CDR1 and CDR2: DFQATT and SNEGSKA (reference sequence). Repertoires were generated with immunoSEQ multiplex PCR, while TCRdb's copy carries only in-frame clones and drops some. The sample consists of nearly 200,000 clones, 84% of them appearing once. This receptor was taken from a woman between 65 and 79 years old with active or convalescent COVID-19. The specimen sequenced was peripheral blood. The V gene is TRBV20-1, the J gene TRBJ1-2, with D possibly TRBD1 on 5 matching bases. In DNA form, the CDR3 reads TGCAGTGCTAGTAAGGTTTCGGGAGGGACCGGCAACTATGGCTACACCTTC. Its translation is CSASKVSGGTGNYGYTF.